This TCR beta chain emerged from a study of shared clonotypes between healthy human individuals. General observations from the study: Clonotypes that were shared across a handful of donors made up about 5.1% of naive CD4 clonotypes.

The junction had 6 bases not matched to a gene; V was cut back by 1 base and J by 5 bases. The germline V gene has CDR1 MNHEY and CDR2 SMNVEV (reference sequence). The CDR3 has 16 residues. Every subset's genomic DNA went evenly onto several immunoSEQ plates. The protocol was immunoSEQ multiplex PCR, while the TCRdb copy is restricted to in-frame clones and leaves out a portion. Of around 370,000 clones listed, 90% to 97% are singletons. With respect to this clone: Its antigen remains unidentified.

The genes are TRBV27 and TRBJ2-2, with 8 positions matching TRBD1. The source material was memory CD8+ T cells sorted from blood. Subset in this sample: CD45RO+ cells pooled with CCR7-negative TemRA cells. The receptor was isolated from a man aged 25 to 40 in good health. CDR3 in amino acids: CASSLLAGGNTGELFF. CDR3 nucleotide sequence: TGTGCCAGCAGTTTATTGGCAGGGGGCAATACCGGGGAGCTGTTTTTT.